The entry below gives a single T cell receptor beta chain sequence along with its context. Its antigen is as yet unknown. Trimming shortened V by 5 bases and J by 8 bases, and 24 bases separated the two germline ends. CDR3 length: 16 residues. Per germline, CDR1 SGHTA and CDR2 FQGNSA. This sample was taken from a study of shared clonotypes between healthy human individuals. General study findings and limits: Memory subsets generally showed lower estimated richness than naive subsets.

This was a deep-level run. Each PCR replicate from the sorted subsets contained about 210 ng DNA, which is some 30,000 T cell genomes. This table comes from immunoSEQ multiplex PCR, and its TCRdb copy is limited to in-frame clones, with some not included. The table includes over 850,000 clones, 75% to 85% detected once. Every donor was a Caucasian adult from Nashville, Tennessee. The sample comprised memory CD4+ T cells from PBMCs. Subset indicated: CD45RA-negative fraction. V gene TRBV7-2 combines with J gene TRBJ1-2; a possible D gene is TRBD1 (5 bases). The TCR originated in a young man in good health. Some clones in this sample may be carry-over from other donors' samples. The CDR3 DNA reads TGTGCCAGCAGCCCGTCGGTAGGGAGGGGTTTGGAAGGCTACACCTTC. It yields the protein CASSPSVGRGLEGYTF.